The clone carrying this T cell receptor beta chain was recorded only once. The record originates from a study of CD8+ T cells in alopecia areata. Extracted from the samples, RNA was reverse transcribed into cDNA to serve as the sequencing template. This table comes from immunoSEQ multiplex PCR, and its TCRdb copy is limited to in-frame clones, with some not included. The data show fewer than 200,000 clones, with 60% to 75% seen just once and approximately 15% held by the top ten. As to treatment: oral pan-JAK inhibitor, 5-10 mg twice daily. J lost 2 bases, V lost 3 bases, and 8 bases had no gene match. The CDR3 has 18 amino acids. Germline V gene lookup returns CDR1 LNHNV and CDR2 YYDKDF (reference sequence).

The chain couples TRBV15 to TRBJ2-6; 9 nucleotides align to TRBD1. This specimen was CD4+ T cells sorted from blood, taken at week 24, from a patient treated with tofacitinib. The sequence was obtained from a human donor with alopecia areata. CDR3 loop: CATSRPTGGSAGANVLTF. The DNA for the CDR3 is TGTGCCACCAGCAGGCCGACAGGGGGAAGTGCTGGGGCCAACGTCCTGACTTTC. The full variable domain, its missing parts supplied by reference TRBV15 and TRBJ2-6, is DAMVIQNPRYQVTQFGKPVTLSCSQTLNHNVMYWYQQKSSQAPKLLFHYYDKDFNNEADTPDNFQSRRPNTSFCFLDIRSPGLGDTAMYLCATSRPTGGSAGANVLTFGAGSRLTVL.